The next 13 T cell receptor beta chains were all read from a single sample in a study of blood T cell repertoires in COVID-19. Profiled with immunoSEQ multiplex PCR; TCRdb holds only in-frame clones, not every one. The data contain approximately 210,000 clones, 88% of them seen just once; the ten biggest clones take up around 1.6%. The sample comprised peripheral blood. These TCRs come from a man in his 70s with acute or convalescent COVID-19.

The chain is built from TRBV19 and TRBJ2-3, with TRBD1 as a possible D gene (7 bases). Trimming cost V 3 bases and J 3 bases, with 13 bases left between them. Germline V CDR1 and CDR2: LNHDA, SQIVND (reference sequence). CDR3 size: 15 residues. The CDR3 protein is CASSIGGTVTDTQYF. Here the CDR3 DNA reads TGTGCCAGTAGTATTGGCGGGACAGTTACAGATACGCAGTATTTT.

The chain carries TRBV3-1 (or the pseudogene TRBV3-2) and TRBJ1-1, with D uncertain. The CDR3 extends over 16 amino acids. Trimming took 2 bases from V and 0 from J, leaving 13 bases between them. From germline, CDR1 is LGHDT and CDR2 YNNKEL (reference sequence). The CDR3 coding sequence is TGTGCCAGCAGCCAACAGGTCGTATCGATGAACACTGAAGCTTTCTTT. Translation: CASSQQVVSMNTEAFF.

This clone has just a few counts. V usage is TRBV19 and J usage is TRBJ2-2, with D perhaps matching TRBD2 (6 bases). V was pared by 5 bases and J by 2 bases, with 9 bases between. The germline V gene encodes CDR1 LNHDA and CDR2 SQIVND (reference sequence). CDR3 size: 14 residues. The CDR3, as DNA: TGTGCCAGTAGTGCCGGGGGTAACACCGGGGAGCTGTTTTTT. It translates to CASSAGGNTGELFF.

The chain has TRBV5-1 and TRBJ2-7; 7 positions agree with TRBD1. Per germline, CDR1 SGHRS and CDR2 YFSETQ. The ends lost 4 bases at V and 0 bases at J; junction bases unmatched: 7. This CDR3 spans 15 amino acids. CDR3 in amino acids: CASSPGDRFSYEQYF. The CDR3 bases are TGCGCCAGCAGCCCCGGGGACAGATTCTCCTACGAGCAGTACTTC. Full variable domain (rest looked up from reference TRBV5-1 and TRBJ2-7): KAGVTQTPRYLIKTRGQQVTLSCSPISGHRSVSWYQQTPGQGLQFLFEYFSETQRNKGNFPGRFSGRQFSNSRSEMNVSTLELGDSALYLCASSPGDRFSYEQYFGPGTRLTVT.

The chain uses TRBV5-4 and TRBJ2-3; 8 nucleotides agree with TRBD1. Germline loops: CDR1 SGHNT, CDR2 YYREEE (reference sequence). Germline trimming cut 5 bases from V and 2 bases from J; bases unmatched to any gene: 7. This CDR3 is built from 15 residues. CDR3 region: CASSPNRGNTDTQYF. CDR3 nucleotides: TGTGCCAGCAGTCCAAACAGGGGGAACACAGATACGCAGTATTTT.

The chain employs TRBV18 and TRBJ1-1; possibly TRBD1 for D (5 bases). The CDR3 has 14 residues. Germline CDR1 is KGHSH and CDR2 is LQKENI. V lost 2 bases and J 0 bases, leaving 7 bases between the germline ends. CDR3 bases: TGTGCCAGCTCACCAGTAGGGGTGAACACTGAAGCTTTCTTT. It codes for CASSPVGVNTEAFF.

The chain has TRBV7-6 and TRBJ1-6; possibly TRBD1 for D (5 bases). V was trimmed by 5 bases and J by 5 bases, leaving 13 bases between them. The germline V gene encodes CDR1 SGHVS and CDR2 FNYEAQ. CDR3 length: 15 residues. In nucleotides, the CDR3 is TGTGCCAGCAGCGCACGTCGGGGGGATAATTCACCCCTCCACTTT. Residues: CASSARRGDNSPLHF.

This rearrangement joins TRBV7-9 to TRBJ2-1; D remains unclear. Germline V gives CDR1 SEHNR, CDR2 FQNEAQ (reference sequence). The V gene lost 3 bases and the J gene lost 3 bases, with 9 bases spanning the gap. There are 14 residues in the CDR3. CDR3 amino acids: CASSLSTFYNEQFF. The CDR3 DNA reads as TGTGCCAGCAGCTTGTCGACTTTCTACAATGAGCAGTTCTTC.

The chain uses TRBV6-2 or TRBV6-3 and TRBJ2-5; D might be TRBD1 (8 bases). V lost 6 bases and J 4 bases, leaving 18 bases between the germline ends. CDR1 is MNHEY and CDR2 is SVGEGT in the germline V gene. This CDR3 comprises 15 residues. This CDR3 reads CASSLRQGRVETQYF. DNA for the CDR3: TGTGCCAGCAGCCTAAGACAGGGGAGGGTAGAGACCCAGTACTTC.

The rearrangement joins TRBV10-3 to TRBJ1-5; TRBD1 matches 10 bases. After removal of 3 bases from V and 4 bases from J, the junction contained 6 bases not matched to a gene. CDR3 length: 16 residues. CDR1 and CDR2 (germline): ENHRY, SYGVKD. CDR3 DNA: TGTGCCATCAGTGAAGGACCGGGACAGGGGAATCAGCCCCAGCATTTT. It translates to CAISEGPGQGNQPQHF.

V gene TRBV7-2 combines with J gene TRBJ1-3, with D perhaps TRBD1 (5 bases). The CDR3 covers 16 residues. Trimming left V 8 bases short and J 0 bases short, with 17 bases between. The germline V gene has CDR1 SGHTA and CDR2 FQGNSA. The CDR3 protein is CASLNRPSSSGNTIYF. CDR3 nucleotides: TGTGCCAGCCTGAACAGGCCAAGTTCCTCTGGAAACACCATATATTTT.

This clone was picked up one time. The chain carries TRBV28 and TRBJ2-1, with 8 bases fitting TRBD1. V lost 6 bases and J lost 1; bases outside the gene matches: 17. CDR1 is MDHEN, CDR2 SYDVKM, per germline. CDR3 length: 19 amino acids. CDR3 amino acids: CASSPNTPRQGASYNEQFF. The CDR3 DNA reads as TGTGCCAGCAGCCCCAACACACCGCGGCAGGGGGCTTCCTACAATGAGCAGTTCTTC. The variable domain in full, with the rest retrieved from reference TRBV28 and TRBJ2-1, is DVKVTQSSRYLVKRTGEKVFLECVQDMDHENMFWYRQDPGLGLRLIYFSYDVKMKEKGDIPEGYSVSREKKERFSLILESASTNQTSMYLCASSPNTPRQGASYNEQFFGPGTRLTVL.

The chain uses TRBV5-1 and TRBJ1-1; D gene unclear. Germline V lookup: CDR1 SGHRS, CDR2 YFSETQ. The CDR3 is made up of 15 amino acids. V shed 4 bases and J shed 6 bases, with 19 bases lying between them. The CDR3: CASSPLRNQHPEAFF. For the CDR3, the DNA is TGCGCCAGCAGCCCCCTGAGGAACCAGCACCCTGAAGCTTTCTTT.